The 21 T cell receptor beta chains below were found in one sample sequenced in a study of neoadjuvant anti-PD-1 for oral cavity cancer. As for time point: after neoadjuvant nivolumab, at surgical resection. Sequencing was performed with immunoSEQ multiplex PCR; in TCRdb, only in-frame clones are kept and a portion is missing. Of tens of thousands of clones listed, around two fifths are singletons. The sample here was tumor tissue, taken after nivolumab (anti-PD-1) treatment. These TCRs come from a person aged 35-79 years with oral cavity squamous cell carcinoma.

This chain links TRBV30 with TRBJ1-3; maybe TRBD1 (5 bases). From germline, CDR1 is GTSNPN and CDR2 SVGIG (reference sequence). The CDR3 is 13 amino acids. V was cut by 4 bases and J by 1 base, with 8 bases left in between. The CDR3 nucleotides are TGTGCCTGGAATCAGGGATCTGGAAACACCATATATTTT. Protein product: CAWNQGSGNTIYF.

This clone has just a few counts. The rearrangement joins TRBV10-3 to TRBJ1-1, with D perhaps matching TRBD1 (5 bases). The CDR3 loop spans 12 amino acids. V lost 7 bases, J lost 10 bases, and 16 bases lay in between. The germline V gene encodes CDR1 ENHRY and CDR2 SYGVKD. The CDR3 DNA reads TGTGCCATCACCACCCAGGGCTTCCCAGCTTTCTTT. Residues: CAITTQGFPAFF.

This clone showed up just a few times. The rearrangement joins TRBV5-4 to TRBJ2-3; weak D call: TRBD1 (6 bases). Per germline, CDR1 SGHNT and CDR2 YYREEE (reference sequence). The V end lost 2 bases, the J end lost 4 bases, and 8 bases lay between the germline ends. The CDR3 loop spans 13 amino acids. DNA for the CDR3: TGTGCCAGCAGCTTCAGGGGTCCAGATACGCAGTATTTT. Protein product: CASSFRGPDTQYF.

The chain couples TRBV30 to TRBJ2-4; perhaps TRBD1 as D (6 bases). From germline, CDR1 is GTSNPN and CDR2 SVGIG (reference sequence). The CDR3 runs 15 residues. V was clipped by 0 bases and J by 6 bases, with 15 bases between them. The CDR3 spells CAWSVSDRRGNIQYF. CDR3 bases: TGTGCCTGGAGTGTATCAGATCGCAGGGGAAACATTCAGTACTTC.

The chain couples TRBV10-3 to TRBJ2-1; 8 nucleotides agree with TRBD2. With 3 bases clipped from V and 8 bases from J, the junction kept 9 bases outside the gene matches. Germline-derived CDR1 and CDR2 are ENHRY and SYGVKD. CDR3 size: 15 residues. The CDR3, as DNA: TGTGCCATCAGTGACATCAGCGGGAGTATCCATGAGCAGTTCTTC. Residues: CAISDISGSIHEQFF.

In this sample, this clone turned up a few times. CDR3 residues: CASSVGGIGYEQYF. The DNA of the CDR3 is TGTGCCAGCAGTGTCGGAGGGATCGGCTACGAGCAGTACTTC. The genes are TRBV6-5 and TRBJ2-7; tentatively, D is TRBD2 (6 bases). Germline values: CDR1 MNHEY, CDR2 SVGAGI. The CDR3 spans 14 residues. Trimming removed 5 bases at V and 3 bases at J, with 14 bases between.

V usage is TRBV19 and J usage is TRBJ2-7, with D possibly being TRBD1 (6 bases). CDR3 length: 14 amino acids. Germline V gives CDR1 LNHDA, CDR2 SQIVND (reference sequence). The CDR3 is CASRDPQGFHEQYF. CDR3 DNA: TGTGCAAGTCGCGATCCCCAGGGGTTCCACGAGCAGTACTTC.

This clone has only a few counts. This sequence joins TRBV10-1 and TRBJ1-2; 9 bases line up with TRBD1. Germline values: CDR1 WNHNN, CDR2 SYGVQD (reference sequence). The CDR3 totals 13 residues. V lost 5 bases and J lost 10; bases outside the gene matches: 8. This CDR3 reads CASSPGTGFDYTF. In nucleotides, the CDR3 is TGCGCCAGCAGTCCCGGGACAGGGTTTGACTACACCTTC.

The table lists this clone with a few counts. The chain employs TRBV11-1 and TRBJ1-2; 7 bases are shared with TRBD1. The V segment lost 2 bases and the J segment 6 bases; nucleotides outside the gene matches: 12. This CDR3 region has 16 residues. Germline V gives CDR1 SGHAT, CDR2 FQDESV (reference sequence). The CDR3 coding sequence is TGTGCCAGCAGCTTAAATCGGTTGGCAGGGGGTCATGGCTACACCTTC. It yields the protein CASSLNRLAGGHGYTF.

This clone has only a few counts. The chain joins TRBV5-6 to TRBJ1-2, with no clear D. V was cut by 0 bases and J by 7 bases, with 13 bases left in between. CDR1 and CDR2 (germline): SGHDT, YYEEEE. The CDR3 totals 14 residues. The CDR3 nucleotides read TGTGCCAGCAGCTTGGTTATCCGCACGGGTGGCTACACCTTC. Encoded protein: CASSLVIRTGGYTF. Based on the CDR3 plus reference TRBV5-6 and TRBJ1-2, the full variable domain is DAGVTQSPTHLIKTRGQQVTLRCSPKSGHDTVSWYQQALGQGPQFIFQYYEEEERQRGNFPDRFSGHQFPNYSSELNVNALLLGDSALYLCASSLVIRTGGYTFGSGTRLTVV.

This clone has just a few counts. V is TRBV5-1 and J is TRBJ2-3; TRBD2 matches at 9 bases. The CDR3 contains 16 residues. Losses at the gene ends were 1 base for V and 2 bases for J; bases not matched to a gene: 5. The germline CDR1 and CDR2 sequences are SGHRS and YFSETQ. CDR3 nucleotide sequence: TGCGCCAGCAGCTTGTTAGCGGGGGCTTCCACAGATACGCAGTATTTT. Translating gives CASSLLAGASTDTQYF.

The genes are TRBV6-1 and TRBJ1-1; no firm D call. The germline gives CDR1 MNHNS, CDR2 SASEGT. The V and J ends lost 7 bases and 8 bases respectively, with 17 bases between them. This CDR3 is built from 13 residues. The CDR3 reads CASKDRTAAEAFF. As DNA, the CDR3 is TGTGCCAGCAAGGATAGAACGGCGGCAGAAGCTTTCTTT.

The J gene is TRBJ2-2, the V gene TRBV5-4; D possibly matches TRBD1 or TRBD2 (5 bases each). Germline V gives CDR1 SGHNT, CDR2 YYREEE (reference sequence). Trimming shortened V by 5 bases and J by 5 bases, and 13 bases separated the two germline ends. The CDR3 contains 14 residues. The CDR3 region has the DNA TGTGCCAGCAGGGGGGATATCCAAACCGGGGAGCTGTTTTTT. Encoded protein: CASRGDIQTGELFF.

This clone was observed a few times. The chain joins TRBV7-9 to TRBJ2-1, with unresolved D. V was shortened by 2 bases and J by 5 bases, with 10 bases between the two germline ends. Germline V gene lookup returns CDR1 SEHNR and CDR2 FQNEAQ (reference sequence). The CDR3 spans 14 residues. Written as DNA, the CDR3 is TGTGCCAGCAGCTTACCCGGATTAAACAATGAGCAGTTCTTC. Protein sequence: CASSLPGLNNEQFF.

This clone has at least ten counts. The V call is TRBV6-5, the J call TRBJ2-7; unclear D gene. The CDR3 covers 13 residues. The germline gives CDR1 MNHEY, CDR2 SVGAGI. Trimming removed 0 bases at V and 6 bases at J, with 9 bases between. The CDR3: CASSYSILTEQYF. The CDR3 coding sequence is TGTGCCAGCAGTTACTCCATCCTCACCGAGCAGTACTTC.

J is TRBJ2-6 and V is TRBV5-4; 13 positions match TRBD2. Germline trimming cut 3 bases from V and 0 bases from J; bases unmatched to any gene: 3. Per germline, CDR1 SGHNT and CDR2 YYREEE (reference sequence). The CDR3 extends over 18 amino acids. CDR3 nucleotides: TGTGCCAGCAGCTCCGGGACTAGCGGGAACTCTGGGGCCAACGTCCTGACTTTC. Its protein product is CASSSGTSGNSGANVLTF.

This chain links TRBV9 with TRBJ1-2; 7 nucleotides align to TRBD1. The CDR3 contains 14 residues. V trimming: 3 bases; J trimming: 4 bases; junction bases outside the gene matches: 6. Germline CDR1 is SGDLS and CDR2 is YYNGEE. The CDR3 DNA follows: TGTGCCAGCAGCGCGGCGACAGGGACCTATGGCTACACCTTC. Translating gives CASSAATGTYGYTF.

This clone has a handful of counts. Other DNA sequences of this sample code for an identical CDR3. This chain joins TRBV9 and TRBJ1-5, with no clear D. Trimming stripped 0 bases from V and 3 bases from J, with 7 bases between. CDR1 SGDLS and CDR2 YYNGEE come from the germline V gene. CDR3 size: 14 residues. The chain's CDR3 is CASSVGDVNQPQHF. The CDR3 DNA reads TGTGCCAGCAGCGTAGGGGATGTCAATCAGCCCCAGCATTTT.

This clone has only a few counts. The chain has TRBV10-3 and TRBJ1-2; 7 bases fit TRBD1. The CDR3 length is 13 residues. Germline assignment: CDR1 ENHRY and CDR2 SYGVKD. After removal of 7 bases from V and 7 bases from J, the junction contained 9 bases not matched to a gene. This CDR3 reads CAINPGTALGYTF. CDR3 bases: TGTGCCATCAATCCTGGGACAGCTCTTGGCTACACCTTC.

A word on this clone: Other DNA sequences in this sample translate to the same CDR3. V gene TRBV7-9 combines with J gene TRBJ1-5; 7 bases map to TRBD1. Germline V CDR1 and CDR2: SEHNR, FQNEAQ (reference sequence). V shed 1 base, J shed 7 bases, and the junction held 4 bases outside the gene matches. The CDR3 sequence is 14 residues long. CDR3 loop: CASSLGQGGQPQHF. In DNA, the CDR3 is TGTGCCAGCAGCTTAGGACAGGGAGGCCAGCCCCAGCATTTT.

This clone has just a few counts. The chain joins TRBV30 to TRBJ1-1; TRBD1 might be the D (5 bases). The V gene lost 3 bases and the J gene lost 4 bases, with 12 bases spanning the gap. The CDR3 totals 13 residues. CDR1 and CDR2 (germline): GTSNPN, SVGIG (reference sequence). CDR3 residues: CAWSKGFGTEAFF. The CDR3 DNA reads TGTGCCTGGAGCAAGGGGTTTGGCACTGAAGCTTTCTTT. The full variable domain, in which reference TRBV30 and TRBJ1-1 provide the parts outside the CDR3, is SQTIHQWPATLVQPVGSPLSLECTVEGTSNPNLYWYRQAAGRGLQLLFYSVGIGQISSEVPQNLSASRPQDRQFILSSKKLLLSDSGFYLCAWSKGFGTEAFFGQGTRLTVV.